What follows are 22 T cell receptor beta chains derived from one specimen sequenced in a study of blood T cell repertoires in COVID-19. Assay used: immunoSEQ multiplex PCR; TCRdb lists only in-frame clones, some missing. The data show hundreds of thousands of clones, with about 90% seen just once and roughly 14% held by the top ten. Sequencing was carried out using PBMCs or T cells enriched from blood (not recorded which). These receptor sequences come from a woman aged 50 to 65 with acute COVID-19.

J is TRBJ2-3 and V is TRBV9; TRBD2 aligns across 12 bases. The V gene's germline CDR1 is SGDLS and CDR2 YYNGEE. Germline trimming cut 0 bases from V and 4 bases from J; bases unmatched to any gene: 3. This CDR3 region has 16 residues. The CDR3 sequence: CASSVDRLAGADTQYF. The CDR3 region has the DNA TGTGCCAGCAGCGTAGATAGACTAGCGGGAGCAGATACGCAGTATTTT.

This chain uses TRBV30 with TRBJ2-5, with D uncertain. The CDR3 loop spans 13 amino acids. V shed 0 bases and J shed 5 bases, with 10 bases lying between them. Germline V gene data show CDR1 as GTSNPN and CDR2 as SVGIG (reference sequence). The chain's CDR3 is CAWSVSRRETQYF. The CDR3 region has the DNA TGTGCCTGGAGTGTATCTAGGCGGGAGACCCAGTACTTC.

The chain couples TRBV18 to TRBJ1-5, with D tentatively TRBD1 (6 bases). Trimming cost V 3 bases and J 4 bases, with 19 bases left between them. The CDR3 sequence is 17 residues long. The V gene's germline CDR1 is KGHSH and CDR2 LQKENI. This CDR3 is CASSPTPGGAGNQPQHF. In DNA, the CDR3 is TGTGCCAGCTCACCGACCCCGGGGGGCGCAGGTAATCAGCCCCAGCATTTT.

This chain uses TRBV30 with TRBJ2-2, with D possibly matching TRBD1 (5 bases). The CDR3 contains 12 residues. Germline loops: CDR1 GTSNPN, CDR2 SVGIG (reference sequence). Trimming removed 5 bases from V and 6 bases from J, with 10 bases in between. For the CDR3, the DNA is TGTGCCTGGGCCAGGGCCCCCGGGGAGCTGTTTTTT. Translation gives CAWARAPGELFF.

This clone was recorded a few times. The chain couples TRBV20-1 to TRBJ2-3, with 7 positions matching TRBD1. The CDR3 extends over 14 amino acids. Per germline, CDR1 DFQATT and CDR2 SNEGSKA (reference sequence). Losses at the gene ends were 3 bases for V and 4 bases for J; bases not matched to a gene: 7. The CDR3 DNA reads TGCAGTGCTAGTCTCGCGACAGGGCCAGATACGCAGTATTTT. Protein sequence: CSASLATGPDTQYF.

The J gene is TRBJ2-7, the V gene TRBV5-1; TRBD1 might be the D (6 bases). CDR3 length: 14 residues. Germline V CDR1 and CDR2: SGHRS, YFSETQ. Trimming took 1 base from V and 0 from J, leaving 8 bases between them. DNA for the CDR3: TGCGCCAGCAGCTTGACAGGGATCTCCTACGAGCAGTACTTC. This sequence encodes CASSLTGISYEQYF. Full variable domain (outside the CDR3, taken from reference TRBV5-1 and TRBJ2-7): KAGVTQTPRYLIKTRGQQVTLSCSPISGHRSVSWYQQTPGQGLQFLFEYFSETQRNKGNFPGRFSGRQFSNSRSEMNVSTLELGDSALYLCASSLTGISYEQYFGPGTRLTVT.

The chain has TRBV18 and TRBJ2-7; 8 bases map to TRBD1. Germline CDR1 reads KGHSH; CDR2 reads LQKENI. The ends lost 2 bases at V and 2 bases at J; junction bases unmatched: 5. The CDR3 is made up of 15 amino acids. CDR3 in amino acids: CASSPGTGGAYEQYF. In DNA, the CDR3 is TGTGCCAGCTCACCAGGAACAGGGGGTGCCTACGAGCAGTACTTC.

This sequence joins TRBV2 and TRBJ2-7, with 10 positions matching TRBD2. V shed 8 bases and J 6 bases; nucleotides not matched to a gene: 13. Germline CDR1 and CDR2: SNHLY and FYNNEI. CDR3 size: 15 residues. CDR3 residues: CASGSGLARVGEQYF. CDR3 bases: TGTGCCAGCGGCTCGGGACTAGCGAGAGTAGGCGAGCAGTACTTC.

This clone was seen just once. The V call is TRBV7-2, the J call TRBJ1-6; D call uncertain. The germline gives CDR1 SGHTA, CDR2 FQGNSA. V was trimmed by 4 bases and J by 2 bases, leaving 6 bases between them. This CDR3 comprises 14 residues. In DNA, the CDR3 is TGTGCCAGCAGCTCCCAGGCCTATAATTCACCCCTCCACTTT. This codes for CASSSQAYNSPLHF.

The chain carries TRBV28 and TRBJ2-7; TRBD2 agrees at 10 bases. This CDR3 has 17 residues. The ends lost 3 bases at V and 5 bases at J; junction bases unmatched: 13. The germline V gene encodes CDR1 MDHEN and CDR2 SYDVKM. The CDR3 loop reads CASSFLAGEGGSNEQYF. CDR3 DNA sequence: TGTGCCAGCAGTTTTCTAGCGGGAGAGGGTGGTTCGAACGAGCAGTACTTC.

Remarks on this clone: The junction departs from the called germline gene at one end, perhaps through a read error. This chain links TRBV27 with TRBJ2-3; maybe TRBD2 (5 bases). The V gene's germline CDR1 is MNHEY and CDR2 SMNVEV (reference sequence). There are 18 residues in the CDR3. The DNA of the CDR3 is TGTGCCAGCAGTCTATCTTGGACTGCCTTCCAATTCACAGATACGCAGTATTTT. Amino acids: CASSLSWTAFQFTDTQYF.

On this clone: The same CDR3 is also encoded by other DNA sequences in this sample. The chain recombines TRBV15 with TRBJ1-5; no clear D gene. Trimming took off 0 bases at V and 6 bases at J, with 6 bases between the two ends. The CDR3 totals 13 residues. From germline, CDR1 is LNHNV and CDR2 YYDKDF (reference sequence). CDR3 sequence reads: CATSRDRGQPQHF. The CDR3 DNA is TGTGCCACCAGCAGAGATCGGGGTCAGCCCCAGCATTTT.

This clone was found once. The chain couples TRBV19 to TRBJ2-5; 10 bases agree with TRBD1. This CDR3 is 17 amino acids long. The germline gives CDR1 LNHDA, CDR2 SQIVND (reference sequence). Unmatched junction bases numbered 11, after V lost 4 bases and J lost 3 bases. CDR3 bases: TGTGCCAGTAGTACGACCCACCGACAGGGGGCAAAAGAGACCCAGTACTTC. Translating gives CASSTTHRQGAKETQYF. The full variable domain, completed using reference TRBV19 and TRBJ2-5, is DGGITQSPKYLFRKEGQNVTLSCEQNLNHDAMYWYRQDPGQGLRLIYYSQIVNDFQKGDIAEGYSVSREKKESFPLTVTSAQKNPTAFYLCASSTTHRQGAKETQYFGPGTRLLVL.

This chain uses TRBV14 with TRBJ2-1; unclear D gene. In germline, CDR1 is SGHDN, CDR2 FVKESK. V was shortened by 2 bases and J by 6 bases, with 5 bases between the two germline ends. The CDR3 is 12 residues long. CDR3 loop: CASSQFGNEQFF. CDR3 DNA sequence: TGTGCCAGCAGCCAATTCGGCAATGAGCAGTTCTTC.

This chain connects TRBV12-1 to TRBJ2-7; the table's D call, TRBD1, has no DNA check behind it. TRBV12-1 is given as a pseudogene. The length of the CDR3 is 15 residues. The CDR3 region is CASSFAKQAPREQYF. In DNA form, the CDR3 reads TGTGCCAGCAGCTTTGCGAAACAGGCGCCCAGGGAGCAGTACTTC.

The chain employs TRBV28 and TRBJ1-1; maybe TRBD1 (6 bases). V lost 7 bases to trimming and J lost 0 bases, with 12 bases between them. The CDR3 has 14 amino acids. The V gene's germline CDR1 is MDHEN and CDR2 SYDVKM. In nucleotides, the CDR3 is TGTGCCAGCACGGGAACAGGGCTGAACACTGAAGCTTTCTTT. It encodes CASTGTGLNTEAFF.

The chain recombines TRBV20-1 with TRBJ2-7, with D tentatively TRBD1 (6 bases). The CDR3 runs to 10 residues. The ends were cut back, 6 bases at V and 3 bases at J, with 6 bases in the middle. Germline values: CDR1 DFQATT, CDR2 SNEGSKA (reference sequence). The CDR3 region is CSARGYEQYF. CDR3 in DNA: TGCAGTGCCAGGGGCTACGAGCAGTACTTC.

V gene TRBV9 combines with J gene TRBJ1-2; the match to TRBD1 covers 7 bases. The CDR3 spans 17 residues. CDR1 and CDR2 from the germline V gene are SGDLS and YYNGEE. The J segment lost 3 bases and the V segment lost 0 bases, leaving 11 bases of the junction unmatched. This CDR3 reads CASSVDPFGQGDYGYTF. The CDR3, as DNA: TGTGCCAGCAGCGTAGACCCCTTCGGCCAGGGGGACTATGGCTACACCTTC.

This sequence joins TRBV7-9 and TRBJ1-6; possible D gene TRBD1, 5 bases. Trimming removed 6 bases at V and 5 bases at J, with 11 bases between. In germline, CDR1 is SEHNR, CDR2 FQNEAQ (reference sequence). The CDR3 spans 14 residues. CDR3 sequence reads: CASREDSHNSPLHF. For the CDR3, the DNA is TGTGCCAGCAGAGAAGACAGCCATAATTCACCCCTCCACTTT. The full variable domain, rest sourced from reference TRBV7-9 and TRBJ1-6, is DTGVSQNPRHKITKRGQNVTFRCDPISEHNRLYWYRQTLGQGPEFLTYFQNEAQLEKSRLLSDRFSAERPKGSFSTLEIQRTEQGDSAMYLCASREDSHNSPLHFGNGTRLTVT.

The chain links TRBV9 to TRBJ2-7; 9 nucleotides align to TRBD1. Germline lookup yields CDR1 SGDLS and CDR2 YYNGEE. With V trimmed by 0 bases and J by 7 bases, 8 bases remained unmatched. This CDR3 spans 15 amino acids. The CDR3 reads CASSVDGQGFEEQYF. DNA for the CDR3: TGTGCCAGCAGCGTAGACGGACAGGGGTTTGAAGAGCAGTACTTC.

The chain couples TRBV18 to TRBJ2-5, with TRBD1 matching over 7 bases. V lost 7 bases to trimming and J lost 2 bases; unmatched junction nucleotides: 4. The V gene's germline CDR1 is KGHSH and CDR2 LQKENI. CDR3 length: 13 amino acids. CDR3 sequence reads: CASFGTVQETQYF. Here the CDR3 DNA reads TGTGCCAGCTTTGGGACAGTACAAGAGACCCAGTACTTC.

The V and J genes are TRBV7-9 and TRBJ2-7; 9 positions match TRBD2. The trim removed 5 bases at V and 2 bases at J, leaving 4 bases unmatched. The germline V gene has CDR1 SEHNR and CDR2 FQNEAQ (reference sequence). The CDR3 has 14 residues. The CDR3 spells CASSPTSGTYEQYF. In DNA form, the CDR3 reads TGTGCCAGCAGCCCGACTAGCGGAACCTACGAGCAGTACTTC.